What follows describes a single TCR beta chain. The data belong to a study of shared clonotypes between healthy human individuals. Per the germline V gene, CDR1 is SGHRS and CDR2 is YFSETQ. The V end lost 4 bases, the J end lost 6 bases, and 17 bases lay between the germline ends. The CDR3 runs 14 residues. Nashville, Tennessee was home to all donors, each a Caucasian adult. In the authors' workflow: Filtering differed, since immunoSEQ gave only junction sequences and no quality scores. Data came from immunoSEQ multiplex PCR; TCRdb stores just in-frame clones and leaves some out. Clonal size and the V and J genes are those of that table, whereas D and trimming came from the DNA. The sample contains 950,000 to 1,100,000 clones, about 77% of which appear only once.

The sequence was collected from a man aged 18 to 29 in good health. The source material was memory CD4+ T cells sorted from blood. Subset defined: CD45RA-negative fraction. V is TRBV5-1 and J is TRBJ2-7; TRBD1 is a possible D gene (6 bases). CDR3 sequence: CASSPRIGQLEQYF. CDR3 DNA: TGCGCCAGCAGCCCGAGAATCGGACAGCTCGAGCAGTACTTC.